The source of this TCR beta chain is a study of CD8 T cells in ankylosing spondylitis. General study results and limits: Clones linked to disease were reported to show significant enrichment in matched ankylosing spondylitis synovial fluid. Earlier work had already found some motif variants in reactive arthritis synovial fluid and blood. What seemed typical of ankylosing spondylitis blood was a TCR beta motif built from several highly homologous variants. Disease-linked clones were found to be CD8+ and relatively rare in peripheral blood.

The CDR3 runs 13 residues. In germline, CDR1 is LNHNV, CDR2 YYDKDF (reference sequence). V lost 1 base, J lost 3 bases, and 6 bases lay in between. TCRdb reprocessed the 5' RACE reads via MiXCR and lists one record per CDR3 protein. The repertoire includes some 250,000 distinct CDR3 sequences, around a tenth of them detected once, and 6% to 8.5% sits in the top ten. This clonotype was counted at least ten times. Antigen unknown. This receptor was taken from a male donor with ankylosing spondylitis or in good health (not recorded which). This rearrangement joins TRBV15 to TRBJ1-1, with D hard to call. Sequencing was done on a sample of blood, either unsorted or a sorted T cell fraction (not recorded which). The chain's CDR3 is CATSRGLDTEAFF. The CDR3 bases are TGTGCCACCAGCAGAGGCCTAGACACTGAAGCTTTCTTT.